This TCR beta chain comes out of a study of T cell responses to AZD1222 COVID-19 vaccine (dated by TCRdb to about 2021). Regarding the complete study: AZD1222 recipients with second doses at about 4 weeks or about 12 weeks were pooled, because spike-specific TCR depth and breadth did not differ between schedules. TCR sequencing covered 233 trial participants: 207 given two doses of AZD1222 and approximately 25 given two doses of MenACWY control vaccine. Trial participants were enrolled by age into 18-55, 56-69 and 70-plus year subgroups, with roughly 160, 29 and 62 TCR-sequenced participants respectively. Findings and caveats that apply to the study as a whole: In the small 56-69-year group, the increase in depth fell short of significance, most likely because of low power. Spike-specific TCR breadth and depth rose significantly after two AZD1222 doses compared with day 0 and with MenACWY recipients. Only five or six AZD1222 recipients were SARS-CoV-2 seropositive at baseline, limiting conclusions about previously exposed vaccinees. Nearly half of unique spike-specific TCRs reportedly recognized epitopes outside regions mutated in the B.1.351 and B.1.1.7 variants. Because no day 14 peak-response samples were available, the repertoires could be characterized only after the peak T cell response. The whole spike protein was spanned by vaccine-associated CD4 TCRs, and dominant responses were seen in regions 160-218 and 743-854. Most participants were white British and females outnumbered males, and the authors suggested that clonal diversity may have been underestimated.

V is pruned by 4 bases and J by 7 bases, leaving 4 bases of the junction without a gene match. From the cysteine through the phenylalanine, the CDR3 covers 14 amino acids. Here the CDR3 DNA is all that survives: 42 bases in frame from base 1. The CDR1 and CDR2 encoded by the germline V gene are MNHEY and SVGEGT. Turning to this clone: Its antigen specificity is not known. No quality values exist for individual bases; no much larger clone is one base distant.

The CDR3 regions of human TCRbeta chains were analyzed by immunosequencing. As for how the authors treated the data: Repertoire TCRs were checked for matches against a reference library of SARS-CoV-2-specific TCRs that had been generated using the MIRA antigen-specificity platform. Breadth was defined as the fraction of unique TCRs that were SARS-CoV-2-associated. Depth was defined as the fraction of total T cells that were SARS-CoV-2-associated. Using the MIRA data, each spike-specific TCR was mapped to the spike region that the TCR reacts to and placed in a CD4 or CD8 class. Log10-transformed breadth and depth values were compared by one-way ANOVA with Sidak's multiple comparisons tests. This is the immuneACCESS table as TCRdb keeps it, with only in-frame sequences that have V and J called. A part of the clones is gone; compared with another copy, unresolved V genes explain less than half, and the rest is unexplained. V, J and clone size were drawn from that table, and D and trimming were deduced from the DNA. Here the sample has just under 55,000 clones; approximately 88% occur a single time. Less than 2% of the sample is taken by the ten largest.

Per the publication, the time point label means: baseline before first vaccination. The vaccinee samples were drawn from two UK trials, COV001 and COV002, one of which was a single-blind randomized controlled phase 2/3 trial testing AZD1222 (ChAdOx1 nCoV-19) in healthy adults. For TCRbeta chain sequencing, PBMC samples from trial participants were taken at day 0 and at day 28 after the second dose. The origin of this receptor is an adult in good health. The rearranged chain carries TRBV6-2 or TRBV6-3 and TRBJ1-5; 10 nucleotides in the junction match TRBD1. The source was peripheral blood, collected on day 0 of AZD1222 vaccination. The bases read TGTGCCAGCAGTTGGACAGGGGGTTTGCAGCCCCAGCATTTT. Its translation reads: CASSWTGGLQPQHF.